These 8 T cell receptor beta chains were sequenced from one sample in a study of control samples from healthy donors and cancer patients. Assay used: immunoSEQ multiplex PCR; TCRdb lists only in-frame clones, some missing. The sample lists approximately 160,000 clones; 94% were seen once. The sample taken for sequencing was blood. Receptors were obtained from a young woman in good health.

This sequence joins TRBV9 and TRBJ2-3; 7 positions agree with TRBD2. Germline lookup yields CDR1 SGDLS and CDR2 YYNGEE. This CDR3 has 16 residues. V was clipped by 0 bases and J by 4 bases; unmatched bases: 8. The CDR3 nucleotides read TGTGCCAGCAGCGTAGACGGAGCGGGGAGCTCAGATACGCAGTATTTT. Protein sequence: CASSVDGAGSSDTQYF.

The chain links TRBV11-2 to TRBJ1-1; TRBD1 might be the D (5 bases). Deletions cut 6 bases from V and 4 bases from J, with 9 bases between. CDR1 and CDR2 (germline): SGHAT, FQNNGV. The CDR3 is 12 amino acids. In DNA form, the CDR3 reads TGTGCCAGCAGTGCAAGGGGCACTGAAGCTTTCTTT. Translating gives CASSARGTEAFF. Combining the CDR3 with reference TRBV11-2 and TRBJ1-1 gives the whole variable domain EAGVAQSPRYKIIEKRQSVAFWCNPISGHATLYWYQQILGQGPKLLIQFQNNGVVDDSQLPKDRFSAERLKGVDSTLKIQPAKLEDSAVYLCASSARGTEAFFGQGTRLTVV.

The chain links TRBV20-1 to TRBJ2-7; perhaps TRBD2 as D (6 bases). The CDR3 is 11 residues long. Trimming shortened V by 3 bases and J by 5 bases, and 8 bases separated the two germline ends. CDR1 and CDR2 from the germline V gene are DFQATT and SNEGSKA (reference sequence). CDR3 loop: CSASSGDEQYF. CDR3 bases: TGCAGTGCTAGCTCGGGGGACGAGCAGTACTTC.

The chain uses TRBV6-5 and TRBJ1-6; perhaps TRBD1 as D (6 bases). Between the trimmed V and J ends, which lost 7 bases and 8 bases, there was a span of 15 bases. Per the germline V gene, CDR1 is MNHEY and CDR2 is SVGAGI. The CDR3 is 14 residues long. This CDR3 reads CASTELGAYSPLHF. In DNA form, the CDR3 reads TGTGCCAGCACCGAATTGGGGGCGTATTCACCCCTCCACTTT.

This chain uses TRBV18 with TRBJ2-2; 7 bases align to TRBD1. The V and J ends lost 1 base and 6 bases, in that order; junction bases with no gene match: 14. This CDR3 comprises 18 residues. The germline V gene encodes CDR1 KGHSH and CDR2 LQKENI. This CDR3 is CASSPQLPETGAPGELFF. The CDR3 coding sequence is TGTGCCAGCTCACCACAGCTACCAGAAACAGGGGCCCCCGGGGAGCTGTTTTTT.

This chain uses TRBV6-2 or TRBV6-3 with TRBJ1-6; D gene uncertain. The germline V and J ends were trimmed by 4 bases and 7 bases, with 11 bases remaining between them. Germline CDR1 and CDR2: MNHEY and SVGEGT. This CDR3 is 14 amino acids long. This chain's CDR3 is CASSSGLHNSPLHF. The CDR3 nucleotides are TGTGCCAGCAGTTCCGGCCTCCACAATTCACCCCTCCACTTT.

CDR3 sequence reads: CATSPQGVYGYTF. Written as DNA, the CDR3 is TGTGCCACATCCCCCCAGGGGGTCTATGGCTACACCTTC. This chain joins TRBV28 and TRBJ1-2; 7 bases are shared with TRBD1. Per germline, CDR1 MDHEN and CDR2 SYDVKM. The CDR3 is 13 residues long. The J segment lost 4 bases and the V segment lost 10 bases, leaving 9 bases of the junction unmatched.

The chain combines TRBV19 with TRBJ1-6, with 7 nucleotides matching TRBD1. CDR1 and CDR2 from the germline V gene are LNHDA and SQIVND (reference sequence). V was pared by 4 bases and J by 6 bases, with 3 bases of the junction left unmatched. This CDR3 has 14 amino acids. The CDR3, as DNA: TGTGCCAGTAGTAGACAGGGCGGTAATTCACCCCTCCACTTT. Translating gives CASSRQGGNSPLHF.